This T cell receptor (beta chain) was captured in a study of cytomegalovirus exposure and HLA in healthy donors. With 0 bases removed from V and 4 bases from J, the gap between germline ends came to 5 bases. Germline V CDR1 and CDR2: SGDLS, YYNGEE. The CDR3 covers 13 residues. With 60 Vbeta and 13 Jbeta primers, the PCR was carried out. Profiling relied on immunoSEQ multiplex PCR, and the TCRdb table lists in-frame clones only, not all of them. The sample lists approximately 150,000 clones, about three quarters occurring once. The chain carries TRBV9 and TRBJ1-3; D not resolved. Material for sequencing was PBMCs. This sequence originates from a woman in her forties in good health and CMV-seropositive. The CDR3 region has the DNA TGTGCCAGCAGCGTAGCTAACGGAAACACCATATATTTT. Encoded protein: CASSVANGNTIYF.